The 6 T cell receptor beta chains below all came from one sample that was sequenced in a study of T cell responses to AZD1222 COVID-19 vaccine (dated by TCRdb to the early 2020s). Library construction relied on the immunoSEQ multiplex PCR assay. Imported from immuneACCESS, the table was reduced by TCRdb to in-frame sequences with V and J called. These copies leave out some clones; in studies compared against another copy, an unresolved V gene accounts for under half, and the cause of the remainder is not known. This sample comprises about 57,000 clones, about 86% of them detected only once. The ten top clones hold approximately 15% of the sample. The label giving this sample's time point can be read as: baseline before first vaccination. Source: peripheral blood, taken on day 0 of AZD1222 vaccination. These receptors were obtained from an adult in good health.

This clone showed up just once. This sequence joins TRBV27 and TRBJ2-1, with 8 nucleotides matching TRBD2. With 2 bases clipped from V and 7 bases from J, the junction kept 7 bases outside the gene matches. CDR3 length: 15 residues. Germline values: CDR1 MNHEY, CDR2 SMNVEV (reference sequence). The DNA of the CDR3 is TGTGCCAGCAGTTTAGAAGCGGGAGTGGAGAATGAGCAGTTCTTC. Translation: CASSLEAGVENEQFF.

In its sample, this clone was seen a few times. The CDR3 nucleotides read TGCGCCAGCAGCTTGGATTCCAGCACAGATACGCAGTATTTT. Its translation: CASSLDSSTDTQYF. The V call is TRBV5-1, the J call TRBJ2-3, with D unresolved. The CDR3 spans 14 residues. V was pared by 0 bases and J by 0 bases, with 5 bases between. Germline lookup yields CDR1 SGHRS and CDR2 YFSETQ.

V and J are TRBV7-2 and TRBJ1-4; maybe TRBD1 (6 bases). Trimming removed 5 bases from V and 0 bases from J, with 10 bases in between. Germline CDR1 is SGHTA and CDR2 is FQGNSA. The CDR3 is 15 amino acids. CDR3 loop: CASSVQGTTNEKLFF. CDR3 DNA sequence: TGTGCCAGCAGCGTTCAGGGGACAACTAATGAAAAACTGTTTTTT.

This clone appeared a single time. The genes are TRBV3-1 (or the pseudogene TRBV3-2) and TRBJ1-2, with TRBD1 matching over 7 bases. V trimming: 0 bases; J trimming: 0 bases; junction bases outside the gene matches: 4. Germline CDR1 is LGHDT and CDR2 is YNNKEL (reference sequence). The CDR3 is made up of 16 amino acids. CDR3 protein: CASSQDRGGTNYGYTF. In DNA, the CDR3 is TGTGCCAGCAGCCAAGACAGGGGGGGGACTAACTATGGCTACACCTTC.

This chain uses TRBV4-3 with TRBJ1-2; no clear D. V lost 1 base to trimming and J lost 7 bases, with 13 bases between them. The CDR3 length is 14 residues. Germline loops: CDR1 LGHNA, CDR2 YSLEER. CDR3 residues: CASSQVGFHSGYTF. CDR3 sequence (DNA): TGCGCCAGCAGCCAAGTGGGGTTTCATAGTGGCTACACCTTC.

The V call is TRBV6-5, the J call TRBJ2-7, with unresolved D. This CDR3 region has 16 residues. CDR1 and CDR2 (germline): MNHEY, SVGAGI. The ends were cut back, 2 bases at V and 3 bases at J, with 17 bases in the middle. CDR3 protein: CASSYRSGEGIYEQYF. CDR3 coding DNA: TGTGCCAGCAGTTACCGGAGTGGAGAAGGCATCTACGAGCAGTACTTC.